The next 21 T cell receptor beta chains were all read from a single sample in a study of early T cells in non-severe SARS-CoV-2 infection. TCRdb re-analysed the 5' RACE reads in MiXCR, keeping a single row per CDR3 protein. The data contain around 22,000 distinct CDR3 sequences, 3.6% of them singletons. The sample was whole blood. The receptors originated from an adult who was a healthcare worker with PCR-confirmed SARS-CoV-2 infection or an uninfected control (not recorded which).

This clonotype is termed medium-sized (0.01 to 0.1%). This chain connects TRBV30 to TRBJ1-2; a weak D match, TRBD1 (5 bases). CDR3 length: 15 residues. The V end was cut by 4 bases, the J end by 3 bases, with 18 bases between. The germline V gene encodes CDR1 GTSNPN and CDR2 SVGIG (reference sequence). CDR3 sequence reads: CAWITHPGLYYGYTF. Here the CDR3 DNA reads TGTGCCTGGATCACTCACCCGGGGCTTTACTATGGCTACACCTTC. Full variable domain (outside the CDR3, taken from reference TRBV30 and TRBJ1-2): SQTIHQWPATLVQPVGSPLSLECTVEGTSNPNLYWYRQAAGRGLQLLFYSVGIGQISSEVPQNLSASRPQDRQFILSSKKLLLSDSGFYLCAWITHPGLYYGYTFGSGTRLTVV.

This clonotype has just a few counts. J is TRBJ2-5 and V is TRBV3-1; the match to TRBD1 covers 7 bases. The V gene's germline CDR1 is LGHDT and CDR2 YNNKEL (reference sequence). Trimming at V came to 3 bases and at J to 8 bases, leaving 15 bases not matched to a gene. This CDR3 has 16 amino acids. CDR3 sequence reads: CASSQVRQGPTDTQYF. Here the CDR3 DNA reads TGTGCCAGCAGCCAGGTGCGACAGGGCCCCACGGATACCCAGTACTTC.

This clonotype was seen ten or more times. CDR3 nucleotide sequence: TGTGCCAGTTTCCTGACGGCGAACACTGAAGCTTTCTTT. This sequence encodes CASFLTANTEAFF. This chain connects TRBV7-2 to TRBJ1-1; no clear D gene. This CDR3 is 13 amino acids long. Trimming removed 9 bases at V and 1 base at J, with 12 bases between. Germline CDR1 reads SGHTA; CDR2 reads FQGNSA.

CDR3 protein: CASSFATRYYGYTF. In DNA, the CDR3 is TGTGCCAGCAGCTTCGCGACACGCTACTATGGCTACACCTTC. V gene TRBV11-2 combines with J gene TRBJ1-2; D unresolved. CDR1 is SGHAT, CDR2 FQNNGV, per germline. This CDR3 has 14 residues. Trimming cost V 3 bases and J 3 bases, with 11 bases left between them.

This clonotype has at least ten counts. The chain couples TRBV7-2 to TRBJ2-5; TRBD2 aligns across 10 bases. V was clipped by 0 bases and J by 4 bases; unmatched bases: 2. The CDR3 length is 15 residues. The V gene's germline CDR1 is SGHTA and CDR2 FQGNSA. This CDR3 reads CASSLAASGRETQYF. CDR3 nucleotide sequence: TGTGCCAGCAGCTTAGCGGCTAGCGGGAGAGAGACCCAGTACTTC.

This clonotype has a count of ten or more. V is TRBV20-1 and J is TRBJ2-1; 9 bases are shared with TRBD1. The ends lost 1 base at V and 3 bases at J; junction bases unmatched: 4. The CDR3 is 15 amino acids. The germline V gene encodes CDR1 DFQATT and CDR2 SNEGSKA (reference sequence). The CDR3, as DNA: TGCAGTGCTAGAGGGGGGGACAGGGTCTACAATGAGCAGTTCTTC. This codes for CSARGGDRVYNEQFF.

This clonotype was observed at least ten times. This chain connects TRBV5-1 to TRBJ2-7; no clear D gene. There are 15 residues in the CDR3. CDR1 and CDR2 (germline): SGHRS, YFSETQ. V shed 0 bases and J shed 0 bases, with 10 bases lying between them. CDR3 protein: CASSLDPATSYEQYF. CDR3 DNA sequence: TGCGCCAGCAGCTTGGATCCAGCCACCTCCTACGAGCAGTACTTC.

This clonotype was counted ten times or more. V usage is TRBV5-5 and J usage is TRBJ1-1; the match to TRBD1 covers 10 bases. CDR3 length equals 14 residues. Trimming cost V 5 bases and J 4 bases; bases outside gene matches: 5. The germline V gene has CDR1 SGHKS and CDR2 YYEKEE (reference sequence). CDR3 sequence: CASRHRTGGTEAFF. The CDR3 bases are TGTGCCAGCAGGCACCGGACAGGGGGCACTGAAGCTTTCTTT.

This clonotype occurred many times. The V and J genes are TRBV29-1 and TRBJ1-2; 8 bases are shared with TRBD1. The CDR3 is made up of 12 amino acids. The ends lost 6 bases at V and 5 bases at J; junction bases unmatched: 5. The germline V gene has CDR1 SQVTM and CDR2 ANQGSEA. For the CDR3, the DNA is TGCAGCGTAGACAGGGGACGGTATGGCTACACCTTC. Protein: CSVDRGRYGYTF.

The gene calls are TRBV5-1 and TRBJ2-7; 7 positions match TRBD1. The germline V gene encodes CDR1 SGHRS and CDR2 YFSETQ. The CDR3 extends over 11 amino acids. V lost 7 bases and J lost 3; bases outside the gene matches: 1. The CDR3 DNA sequence: TGCGCCAGCCGGGACAGCTACGAGCAGTACTTC. This translates into CASRDSYEQYF.

By proportion, this clonotype is medium-sized. The chain uses TRBV12-3 or TRBV12-4 and TRBJ2-1; TRBD1 or TRBD2 may be the D gene (6 bases each). This CDR3 contains 13 residues. V was cut by 4 bases and J by 7 bases, with 11 bases left in between. The CDR3: CASSSRGRNEQFF. CDR3 sequence (DNA): TGTGCCAGCAGTTCCCGGGGGCGGAATGAGCAGTTCTTC.

This clonotype was seen a few times. The chain links TRBV9 to TRBJ2-3; 8 nucleotides align to TRBD2. Trimming at V came to 0 bases and at J to 3 bases, leaving 9 bases not matched to a gene. CDR1 and CDR2 from the germline V gene are SGDLS and YYNGEE. This CDR3 is built from 17 residues. The CDR3 region is CASSVDPLSGRTDTQYF. The CDR3 DNA sequence: TGTGCCAGCAGCGTAGACCCTTTAAGCGGGAGAACAGATACGCAGTATTTT.

This clonotype was seen ten or more times. The V and J genes are TRBV9 and TRBJ2-7; the D gene is possibly TRBD2 (5 bases). Germline lookup yields CDR1 SGDLS and CDR2 YYNGEE. Trimming cost V 3 bases and J 4 bases, with 14 bases left between them. This CDR3 is built from 14 residues. CDR3 loop: CASSGSVTGYEQYF. CDR3 DNA sequence: TGTGCCAGCAGCGGATCTGTTACGGGGTACGAGCAGTACTTC.

The table lists this clonotype with many counts. Here the CDR3 reads CASSFVYTGELFF. For the CDR3, the DNA is TGTGCCAGCAGTTTCGTGTATACCGGGGAGCTGTTTTTT. The rearrangement joins TRBV28 to TRBJ2-2; D is ambiguous. The CDR3 sequence is 13 residues long. V lost 3 bases to trimming and J lost 5 bases, with 7 bases between them. Germline CDR1 is MDHEN and CDR2 is SYDVKM.

This clonotype was recorded many times. This chain joins TRBV2 and TRBJ2-1; 7 positions match TRBD2. Germline-derived CDR1 and CDR2 are SNHLY and FYNNEI. Unmatched junction bases numbered 4, after V lost 6 bases and J lost 2 bases. The CDR3 is made up of 14 amino acids. The CDR3 protein is CASSRAGPYNEQFF. The CDR3 nucleotides read TGTGCCAGCAGCCGAGCGGGGCCCTACAATGAGCAGTTCTTC.

This chain links TRBV29-1 with TRBJ2-3; D gene uncertain. CDR3 length: 12 residues. V dropped 0 bases and J dropped 4 bases, with 5 bases sitting between them. From germline, CDR1 is SQVTM and CDR2 ANQGSEA. The CDR3 is CSVEDRSDTQYF. The CDR3 bases are TGCAGCGTTGAAGATCGCTCAGATACGCAGTATTTT.

V usage is TRBV11-2 and J usage is TRBJ1-1; no reliable D call. The V gene lost 5 bases and the J gene lost 7 bases, with 11 bases spanning the gap. The CDR3 has 12 residues. CDR1 is SGHAT and CDR2 is FQNNGV in the germline V gene. The CDR3, as DNA: TGTGCCAGCAGCCCACGATGGAATGAAGCTTTCTTT. It codes for CASSPRWNEAFF. Full variable domain (missing parts from reference TRBV11-2 and TRBJ1-1): EAGVAQSPRYKIIEKRQSVAFWCNPISGHATLYWYQQILGQGPKLLIQFQNNGVVDDSQLPKDRFSAERLKGVDSTLKIQPAKLEDSAVYLCASSPRWNEAFFGQGTRLTVV.

By its share, this clonotype is medium-sized. The CDR3 is CASSATGEAEAFF. The CDR3 DNA reads as TGTGCCAGCAGCGCGACAGGGGAGGCTGAAGCTTTCTTT. The chain carries TRBV7-3 and TRBJ1-1; TRBD1 agrees at 8 bases. The length of the CDR3 is 13 residues. The J segment lost 6 bases and the V segment lost 5 bases, leaving 5 bases of the junction unmatched. Germline V lookup: CDR1 SGHTA, CDR2 FQGTGA.

Judged by abundance, this clonotype is medium-sized (0.01 to 0.1%). This chain connects TRBV6-2 or TRBV6-3 to TRBJ2-3; 9 nucleotides agree with TRBD2. The CDR3 is 15 amino acids. J was trimmed by 3 bases and V by 2 bases; bases with no gene match: 3. Germline values: CDR1 MNHEY, CDR2 SVGEGT. Written as DNA, the CDR3 is TGTGCCAGCAGTTACGTGAGCGGGGGGACAGATACGCAGTATTTT. It translates to CASSYVSGGTDTQYF.

This clonotype was picked up many times. The rearrangement links TRBV2 to TRBJ1-2, with D perhaps TRBD1 (6 bases). The CDR3 length is 16 residues. V lost 3 bases and J 4 bases, leaving 18 bases between the germline ends. Germline assignment: CDR1 SNHLY and CDR2 FYNNEI. This chain's CDR3 is CASSESRDISFYGYTF. The CDR3, as DNA: TGTGCCAGCAGTGAGTCCCGGGACATATCATTCTATGGCTACACCTTC.

This clonotype is medium-sized (0.01 to 0.1%) within its sample. The gene calls are TRBV18 and TRBJ1-3; D unclear. CDR3 length: 16 residues. Germline V gene lookup returns CDR1 KGHSH and CDR2 LQKENI. V dropped 6 bases and J dropped 0 bases, with 15 bases sitting between them. The CDR3 here is CASSTSAGDSGNTIYF. In DNA form, the CDR3 reads TGTGCCAGCTCCACCTCGGCGGGTGACTCTGGAAACACCATATATTTT.